Listed below are T cell receptor beta chains from one sample, sequenced in a study of OX40 agonist ivuxolimab in advanced cancers. The assay was immunoSEQ multiplex PCR, and TCRdb's table has in-frame clones only and misses some. Among around 92,000 clones listed, around 84% were seen once. The sequencing used CD4+ or CD8+ T cells sorted from blood, collected in a trial of the OX40 agonist ivuxolimab. These receptors originate from an adult with an advanced solid tumor such as melanoma, head and neck, liver or kidney cancer. Both conserved end residues are part of each CDR3. A D gene is named only where the DNA matches it firmly. Expanded clones get a size class; other rows say once, few or many, or leave the size out.

NA,TRBV4-3,TRBJ2-3,TRBD2,CASSQDWASGEALASTDTQYF,TGCGCCAGCAGCCAAGATTGGGCTAGCGGGGAGGCACTCGCTAGCACAGATACGCAGTATTTT
NA,TRBV9,TRBJ2-1,NA,CASSVRGAHSYNEQFF,TGTGCCAGCAGCGTAAGGGGAGCTCACTCCTACAATGAGCAGTTCTTC
NA,TRBV11-2,TRBJ2-5,NA,CASSQESSEEQYF,TGTGCCAGCAGCCAAGAGTCGAGCGAGGAGCAGTACTTC
NA,TRBV18,TRBJ1-1,NA,CASSPRENTEAFF,TGTGCCAGCTCACCACGAGAGAACACTGAAGCTTTCTTT
NA,TRBV6-5,TRBJ2-1,NA,CASSNSIHNEQFF,TGTGCCAGCAGCAACTCCATACACAATGAGCAGTTCTTC
NA,TRBV28,TRBJ1-2,TRBD1,CASSPGQAAWFGGYTF,TGTGCCAGCAGTCCCGGACAGGCAGCGTGGTTTGGTGGCTACACCTTC
NA,TRBV5-1,TRBJ1-1,NA,CASSLTGMNTEAFF,TGCGCCAGCAGCTTGACGGGGATGAACACTGAAGCTTTCTTT
once,TRBV18,TRBJ1-1,TRBD1,CASSTDRGVNTEAFF,TGTGCCAGCTCAACCGACAGGGGGGTGAACACTGAAGCTTTCTTT
NA,TRBV28,TRBJ1-4,NA,CASRIGGIATNEKLFF,TGTGCCAGCAGAATCGGTGGGATTGCAACTAATGAAAAACTGTTTTTT
NA,TRBV11-2,TRBJ2-5,NA,CASSLDGLPSETQYF,TGTGCCAGCAGCTTAGATGGGTTACCATCGGAGACCCAGTACTTC
NA,TRBV19,TRBJ1-1,NA,CASSHLQGGVNTEAFF,TGTGCCAGTAGTCACCTACAGGGAGGCGTGAACACTGAAGCTTTCTTT
once,TRBV5-1,TRBJ1-4,NA,CASSLDRAVREKLFF,TGCGCCAGCAGCTTGGACAGGGCGGTTCGTGAAAAACTGTTTTTT
NA,TRBV6-1,TRBJ1-2,NA,CASSEVAGVGYGYTF,TGTGCCAGCAGTGAAGTGGCAGGGGTGGGCTATGGCTACACCTTC
NA,TRBV10-3,TRBJ2-2,NA,CATDTSNTGELFF,TGTGCCACGGACACCTCGAACACCGGGGAGCTGTTTTTT
NA,TRBV10-3,TRBJ2-5,TRBD1,CAISGGDRSEETQYF,TGTGCCATCAGTGGAGGGGACAGGTCCGAGGAGACCCAGTACTTC
NA,TRBV14,TRBJ2-3,NA,CASSQDLTAFHSTDTQYF,TGTGCCAGCAGCCAAGATCTTACGGCTTTCCATAGCACAGATACGCAGTATTTT
NA,TRBV19,TRBJ1-3,NA,CASSAQLSLGNTIYF,TGTGCCAGTAGTGCACAGCTTTCTCTGGGAAACACCATATATTTT
few,TRBV28,TRBJ2-7,TRBD1,CASSLPGTGAYEQYF,TGTGCCAGCAGTCTACCCGGGACAGGGGCCTACGAGCAGTACTTC
once,TRBV21-1,TRBJ2-1,NA,CASSAPWLAYNEQFF,TGTGCCAGCAGCGCCCCGTGGCTGGCGTACAATGAGCAGTTCTTC
few,TRBV29-1,TRBJ2-2,NA,CSVAYRVNTGELFF,TGCAGCGTTGCCTACAGGGTGAACACCGGGGAGCTGTTTTTT
NA,TRBV27,TRBJ2-2,NA,CASSLWGANTGELFF,TGTGCCAGCAGTTTGTGGGGGGCGAACACCGGGGAGCTGTTTTTT
once,TRBV9,TRBJ2-3,NA,CASSFWGTDTQYF,TGTGCCAGCTCATTCTGGGGCACAGATACGCAGTATTTT
NA,TRBV7-2,TRBJ2-2,TRBD2,CASSNWGGTGELFF,TGTGCCAGCAGCAACTGGGGGGGAACCGGGGAGCTGTTTTTT
NA,TRBV25-1,TRBJ2-5,TRBD1,CASSDDRGIAKKQETQYF,TGTGCCAGCAGTGACGACAGGGGAATTGCGAAGAAGCAAGAGACCCAGTACTTC
NA,TRBV5-6,TRBJ1-2,NA,CASSGVLDPWGGYTF,TGTGCCAGCAGCGGGGTCTTAGACCCTTGGGGTGGCTACACCTTC
NA,TRBV18,TRBJ2-1,NA,CASSNGQSGEQFF,TGTGCCAGCTCGAACGGACAATCTGGTGAGCAGTTCTTC
NA,TRBV5-1,TRBJ1-2,TRBD1,CASSTQQGAEGYTF,TGCGCCAGCAGCACCCAACAGGGGGCAGAGGGCTACACCTTC
NA,TRBV19,TRBJ1-2,TRBD1,CASSSLDRGKGYTF,TGTGCCAGTAGTTCATTGGACAGGGGGAAAGGCTACACCTTC
NA,TRBV7-2,TRBJ1-3,TRBD1,CASSLLGGLGNTIYF,TGTGCCAGCAGCTTGTTAGGGGGCCTGGGAAACACCATATATTTT
few,TRBV10-2,TRBJ2-1,NA,CASSTAPYNEQFF,TGCGCCAGCTCGACAGCGCCCTACAATGAGCAGTTCTTC
NA,TRBV7-9,TRBJ2-1,NA,CASSPTGNEQFF,TGTGCCAGCAGCCCAACCGGCAATGAGCAGTTCTTC
NA,TRBV6-5,TRBJ1-6,NA,CASSLQARDSPLHF,TGTGCCAGCAGTTTACAGGCTCGGGATTCACCCCTCCACTTT
NA,TRBV15,TRBJ1-5,TRBD1,CATSRGDRARGGQPQHF,TGTGCCACCAGCAGAGGGGACAGGGCACGTGGGGGGCAGCCCCAGCATTTT
NA,TRBV4-1,TRBJ2-5,NA,CASSQGVGETQYF,TGCGCCAGCAGCCAAGGGGTAGGAGAGACCCAGTACTTC
NA,TRBV10-3,TRBJ1-2,NA,CATSAVPPSSSDYGYTF,TGTGCCACCTCGGCTGTCCCCCCTTCTTCATCAGACTATGGCTACACCTTC
NA,TRBV7-9,TRBJ1-3,NA,CASLKGPALSGNTIYF,TGTGCCAGCCTAAAAGGGCCCGCGCTTTCTGGAAACACCATATATTTT
NA,TRBV2,TRBJ2-6,TRBD2,CASSGLAGSSGANVLTF,TGTGCCAGCAGTGGACTAGCGGGGAGCTCTGGGGCCAACGTCCTGACTTTC
NA,TRBV2,TRBJ2-3,NA,CASYSADTQYF,TGTGCCAGCTACTCGGCAGATACGCAGTATTTT
NA,TRBV2,TRBJ1-1,NA,CASRGDNTEAFF,TGTGCCAGCAGGGGGGACAACACTGAAGCTTTCTTT
NA,TRBV6-6,TRBJ1-5,NA,CASKGPDQPQHF,TGTGCCAGCAAGGGACCCGATCAGCCCCAGCATTTT
NA,TRBV7-2,TRBJ2-7,NA,CASSSLTDSYEQYF,TGTGCCAGCAGCTCCCTGACCGACTCCTACGAGCAGTACTTC
NA,TRBV28,TRBJ1-4,TRBD1,CASRAGTANEKLFF,TGTGCCAGCAGGGCCGGGACAGCGAATGAAAAACTGTTTTTT
NA,TRBV4-2,TRBJ2-7,NA,CASSQGGTYEQYF,TGTGCCAGCAGCCAAGGGGGGACCTACGAGCAGTACTTC
NA,TRBV4-3,TRBJ2-2,NA,CASSQEWFRTANTGELFF,TGCGCCAGCAGCCAAGAGTGGTTCCGAACCGCGAACACCGGGGAGCTGTTTTTT
NA,TRBV6-5,TRBJ2-4,TRBD1,CASSPGQRNIQYF,TGTGCCAGCAGTCCGGGACAGAGAAACATTCAGTACTTC
NA,TRBV10-2,TRBJ1-1,NA,CASSRTDTEAFF,TGCGCCAGCAGTCGGACAGACACTGAAGCTTTCTTT
NA,TRBV29-1,TRBJ1-4,NA,CSVVTYLGKLFF,TGCAGCGTTGTGACTTACCTCGGAAAACTGTTTTTT
NA,TRBV5-6,TRBJ2-5,NA,CASSLVQETQYF,TGTGCCAGCAGCTTGGTCCAAGAGACCCAGTACTTC
NA,TRBV7-2,TRBJ2-3,NA,CASSLERLRDTQYF,TGTGCCAGCAGCTTGGAACGTTTGCGCGATACGCAGTATTTT
NA,TRBV5-8,TRBJ2-2,NA,CASSWRVRATGELFF,TGTGCCAGCAGCTGGCGCGTCCGGGCCACCGGGGAGCTGTTTTTT
NA,TRBV27,TRBJ1-1,NA,CASSFRATSRDEAFF,TGTGCCAGCAGTTTCCGCGCGACATCAAGGGATGAAGCTTTCTTT
NA,TRBV10-2,TRBJ2-3,TRBD2,CASSEPSLAGLTDTQYF,TGCGCCAGCAGTGAGCCAAGCCTAGCGGGGCTCACAGATACGCAGTATTTT
NA,TRBV6-5,TRBJ2-7,NA,CASSITGTYEQYF,TGTGCCAGCAGCATCACAGGGACCTACGAGCAGTACTTC
NA,TRBV6-6,TRBJ1-4,NA,CASSPAGFATNEKLFF,TGTGCCAGCAGCCCGGCAGGGTTTGCAACTAATGAAAAACTGTTTTTT
few,TRBV2,TRBJ1-5,NA,CASSQESNQPQHF,TGTGCCAGCAGTCAGGAAAGTAATCAGCCCCAGCATTTT
NA,TRBV4-1,TRBJ2-2,TRBD1,CASSPTGQGGAGELFF,TGCGCCAGCAGCCCCACAGGACAGGGTGGGGCCGGGGAGCTGTTTTTT
NA,TRBV19,TRBJ1-5,NA,CASSIEGSQQPQHF,TGTGCCAGTAGTATAGAGGGCAGTCAGCAGCCCCAGCATTTT
NA,TRBV5-1,TRBJ2-5,TRBD1,CASSWTGNQETQYF,TGCGCCAGCAGCTGGACAGGGAACCAAGAGACCCAGTACTTC
NA,TRBV7-2,TRBJ1-5,NA,CASSPGVGAQHF,TGTGCCAGCAGCCCGGGTGTTGGGGCCCAGCATTTT
few,TRBV7-9,TRBJ1-4,NA,CASSRKRIQIGTNEKLFF,TGTGCCAGCAGCAGAAAGAGGATACAGATAGGAACTAATGAAAAACTGTTTTTT